Listed here is a single T cell receptor beta chain. Its antigen is still unknown. The data originate from a study of cytomegalovirus exposure and HLA in healthy donors. Study results and caveats: Excluded were some V segments that proved indistinguishable, including TRBV6-2 and TRBV6-3. Researchers reported in a later analysis that a missense DCLRE1C variant was tied to TCR beta V- and J-gene trimming. Based on reports, TCR beta sequences accurately predicted HLA-A and HLA-B alleles for most subjects.

This CDR3 is built from 15 residues. V was shortened by 1 base and J by 2 bases, with 10 bases between the two germline ends. Germline assignment: CDR1 SGHDN and CDR2 FVKESK. The PCR contained 60 Vbeta and 13 Jbeta primers. Repertoires were generated with immunoSEQ multiplex PCR, while TCRdb's copy carries only in-frame clones and drops some. The sample records fewer than 130,000 clones, roughly 80% being singletons. The chain links TRBV14 to TRBJ2-3; D not certain. The sequence was collected from a woman aged 25 to 39 in good health and CMV-seronegative. The sequenced sample consisted of PBMCs. CDR3 coding DNA: TGTGCCAGCAGCCAAGGCTATCGATCCACAGATACGCAGTATTTT. Translation gives CASSQGYRSTDTQYF.